These 16 T cell receptor beta chains were sequenced from one sample in a study of cytomegalovirus exposure and HLA in healthy donors. The PCR employed 60 Vbeta primers together with 13 Jbeta primers. The assay was immunoSEQ multiplex PCR, and TCRdb's table has in-frame clones only and misses some. The sample consists of around 140,000 clones, about 80% of them appearing once. What was sequenced was PBMCs. All receptors come from a female donor in good health and CMV-seronegative.

This sequence joins TRBV27 and TRBJ2-1; TRBD2 matches 8 bases. The germline V gene has CDR1 MNHEY and CDR2 SMNVEV (reference sequence). The CDR3 totals 19 residues. V trimming: 3 bases; J trimming: 0 bases; junction bases outside the gene matches: 13. DNA of the CDR3: TGTGCCAGCAGTTTCTGGGCGAATAGCGGGGCGAGCTCCTACAATGAGCAGTTCTTC. Protein: CASSFWANSGASSYNEQFF.

The chain couples TRBV27 to TRBJ1-2, with 10 bases aligning to TRBD1. V was pared by 3 bases and J by 5 bases, with 6 bases of the junction left unmatched. Germline CDR1 is MNHEY and CDR2 is SMNVEV (reference sequence). This CDR3 region has 15 residues. CDR3 nucleotide sequence: TGTGCCAGCAGTTTCGGGACAGGGGCGGAGTATGGCTACACCTTC. Translating gives CASSFGTGAEYGYTF.

Concerning this clone: An end of the junction does not agree with germline; a read error may underlie this. The V call is TRBV6-1, the J call TRBJ1-5; perhaps TRBD1 as D (6 bases). This CDR3 contains 15 residues. The germline V gene has CDR1 MNHNS and CDR2 SASEGT. CDR3 coding DNA: TGTGCCAGCAGCTTTGGACAGTATAGCAATAAGCCCCAGCATTTT. It codes for CASSFGQYSNKPQHF.

The DNA of the CDR3 is TGTGCCAGCAGCCCCTATTGGGCGGGGGGGATCAATGAGCAGTTCTTC. Protein product: CASSPYWAGGINEQFF. The chain joins TRBV7-3 to TRBJ2-1, with TRBD2 identical over 9 bases. CDR1 and CDR2 (germline): SGHTA, FQGTGA. This CDR3 comprises 16 residues. V shed 5 bases, J shed 6 bases, and the junction held 11 bases outside the gene matches. The entire variable domain, with the rest obtained from reference TRBV7-3 and TRBJ2-1, is as follows: GAGVSQTPSNKVTEKGKYVELRCDPISGHTALYWYRQSLGQGPEFLIYFQGTGAADDSGLPNDRFFAVRPEGSVSTLKIQRTERGDSAVYLCASSPYWAGGINEQFFGPGTRLTVL.

The CDR3 loop reads CASSPRTGKEGTEAFF. The CDR3 DNA reads TGCGCCAGCAGCCCCAGGACAGGGAAGGAAGGAACTGAAGCTTTCTTT. The V and J genes are TRBV5-1 and TRBJ1-1; 8 nucleotides agree with TRBD1. CDR1 and CDR2 (germline): SGHRS, YFSETQ. The V gene end was trimmed by 4 bases and the J gene end by 5 bases; junction bases not matched to a gene: 13. The CDR3 totals 16 residues.

CDR3 sequence: CASSQDGEGYTF. The CDR3 nucleotides are TGCGCCAGCAGCCAAGATGGAGAAGGCTACACCTTC. The chain is built from TRBV4-3 and TRBJ1-2, with unresolved D. This CDR3 contains 12 residues. Trimming left V 0 bases short and J 8 bases short, with 7 bases between. Germline-derived CDR1 and CDR2 are LGHNA and YSLEER.

This clone occurred a few times. This chain links TRBV30 with TRBJ1-4; D perhaps matches TRBD1 (5 bases). This CDR3 spans 13 amino acids. CDR1 GTSNPN and CDR2 SVGIG come from the germline V gene (reference sequence). Trimming took 2 bases from V and 7 from J, leaving 11 bases between them. The CDR3 region has the DNA TGTGCCTGGAGTAGGGGCCTGAGTGAAAAACTGTTTTTT. Translating gives CAWSRGLSEKLFF.

The rearrangement links TRBV6-6 to TRBJ2-7; tentative D call: TRBD1 (6 bases). The CDR3 consists of 14 residues. V lost 8 bases, J lost 1 base, and 15 bases lay in between. Germline CDR1 MNHNY, CDR2 SVGAGI (reference sequence). The CDR3, as DNA: TGTGCCAGCTTCCGAGACAGGTTATCCTACGAGCAGTACTTC. This gives the protein CASFRDRLSYEQYF.

The table lists this clone with a few counts. V gene TRBV28 combines with J gene TRBJ2-7, with a tentative D call TRBD2 (5 bases). The CDR3 extends over 16 amino acids. The ends were cut back, 2 bases at V and 2 bases at J, with 16 bases in the middle. Germline V lookup: CDR1 MDHEN, CDR2 SYDVKM. Here the CDR3 reads CASSLHLTRATYEQYF. In nucleotides, the CDR3 is TGTGCCAGCAGTTTACACCTGACGCGGGCGACCTACGAGCAGTACTTC.

The chain uses TRBV28 and TRBJ2-7; D ambiguous. Trimming cost V 6 bases and J 3 bases, with 6 bases left between them. This CDR3 comprises 11 residues. Germline-derived CDR1 and CDR2 are MDHEN and SYDVKM. The CDR3 DNA is TGTGCCAGCAGCTACCACTACGAGCAGTACTTC. It yields the protein CASSYHYEQYF.

This chain uses TRBV30 with TRBJ1-1; D remains unclear. CDR3 size: 12 residues. Germline assignment: CDR1 GTSNPN and CDR2 SVGIG (reference sequence). V was cut by 2 bases and J by 5 bases, with 9 bases left in between. Here the CDR3 DNA reads TGTGCCTGGAGTAATAGCGGGACTGAAGCTTTCTTT. Translating it yields CAWSNSGTEAFF.

The chain is built from TRBV6-1 and TRBJ2-7, with D perhaps TRBD1 (6 bases). Trimming removed 5 bases at V and 2 bases at J, with 13 bases between. The CDR3 sequence is 14 residues long. Germline assignment: CDR1 MNHNS and CDR2 SASEGT. This chain's CDR3 is CASSSPNRAYEQYF. The DNA of the CDR3 is TGTGCCAGCAGTTCCCCCAACAGGGCCTACGAGCAGTACTTC.

The V gene is TRBV22-1, the J gene TRBJ2-2; TRBD2, the D gene given by the table, was not confirmed from the DNA. TRBV22-1 represents a pseudogene. The CDR3 runs 14 residues. The CDR3 DNA reads TGTCCTGGGAGCGCACGTATCGGGTCCGGGGAGCTGTTTTTT. This sequence encodes CPGSARIGSGELFF.

A remark on this clone: At one boundary the junction diverges from the germline segment, which might be a read error. The chain joins TRBV7-7 to TRBJ2-5, with TRBD2 matching over 10 bases. CDR3 length: 16 amino acids. CDR1 and CDR2 (germline): SSHAT, FNYEAQ (reference sequence). The CDR3 DNA reads as TGTGCTAGCAGCTTAGAGGTGCTAGCGGGGGTAGAGACCCAGTACTTC. Translating it yields CASSLEVLAGVETQYF. Full variable domain (outside the CDR3, taken from reference TRBV7-7 and TRBJ2-5): GAGVSQSPRYKVTKRGQDVTLRCDPISSHATLYWYQQALGQGPEFLTYFNYEAQPDKSGLPSDRFSAERPEGSISTLTIQRTEQRDSAMYRCASSLEVLAGVETQYFGPGTRLLVL.

This chain uses TRBV29-1 with TRBJ2-7, with 8 bases matching TRBD2. The V segment lost 3 bases and the J segment 6 bases; nucleotides outside the gene matches: 10. From germline, CDR1 is SQVTM and CDR2 ANQGSEA. The length of the CDR3 is 14 residues. As DNA, the CDR3 is TGCAGCGTTGATTTTAGCGGGAACCGCGGCGAGCAGTACTTC. Translated, it gives CSVDFSGNRGEQYF.

The V gene is TRBV19, the J gene TRBJ2-2, with 7 bases aligning to TRBD1. The CDR3 sequence is 15 residues long. Germline V gene sequence: CDR1 LNHDA, CDR2 SQIVND (reference sequence). V gave up 8 bases and J gave up 1 base; unmatched junction bases: 7. DNA for the CDR3: TGTGCCAGTTTCACCGGGACAGTGAACACCGGGGAGCTGTTTTTT. Encoded protein: CASFTGTVNTGELFF.